This T cell receptor (beta chain) was obtained from a study of cytomegalovirus exposure and HLA in healthy donors. General study findings and limits: Most TCR sequences proved rare, with some public TCRs found in many donors. Across all donors, roughly uniform sequencing depth was an assumption of the presence/absence analyses. Most CMV-associated TCR beta chains were later found to appear HLA-restricted.

With 60 Vbeta and 13 Jbeta primers, the PCR was carried out. Produced via immunoSEQ multiplex PCR; TCRdb's table is partial and in-frame only. The sample contains 90,000 to 110,000 clones, roughly 13% of which appear only once. Points on this clone: Its antigen is unidentified.

The germline V gene encodes CDR1 SEHNR and CDR2 FQNEAQ (reference sequence). This CDR3 has 14 amino acids. Trimming shortened V by 11 bases and J by 2 bases, and 16 bases separated the two germline ends. The sequence was collected from a middle-aged man in good health and CMV-seropositive. The material sequenced was PBMCs. The chain joins TRBV7-9 to TRBJ1-3; D possibly corresponds to TRBD1 (5 bases). CDR3 sequence: CAPWRRGPGNTIYF. The CDR3 DNA reads TGTGCCCCCTGGAGGAGGGGCCCTGGAAACACCATATATTTT.